These 2 T cell receptor beta chains share one sample of origin, sequenced in a study of blood T cells in healthy people across ages (dated by TCRdb to between 2014 and 2017). The library relied on 5' RACE. The second PCR ran for roughly 6 to 11 cycles and used a J-beta primer mix along with a sample-barcoded 5' primer. Starting from the raw public reads, TCRdb applied fastp trimming at Q25, assembled clones with MiXCR and retained in-frame beta chains. Entries are consolidated by CDR3 protein sequence, retaining the most common genes and DNA. Here the sample has fewer than 2,000,000 distinct CDR3 sequences; about two fifths occur a single time. More than 20% of the sample lies in the top ten. The sample was blood. These receptors were collected from a human donor in good health.

In the case of this clonotype: At one boundary the junction diverges from the germline segment, which might be a read error. The CDR3 is CASTSPGISSYNEQFF. Written as DNA, the CDR3 is TGTGCCAGCACCTCTCCCGGCATCTCTTCCTACAATGAGCAGTTCTTT. The chain joins TRBV12-3 or TRBV12-4 to TRBJ2-1; D uncertain. The CDR3 length is 16 residues.

Points on this clonotype: One end of the junction varies from germline; a read error may be responsible. Written as DNA, the CDR3 is TGTGCCAGCAGTTTATTGGGGACAGGTGTCACAGATACGCAGGATTTT. The encoded protein is CASSLLGTGVTDTQDF. The rearrangement joins TRBV28 to TRBJ2-3, with TRBD1 matching over 8 bases. In germline, CDR1 is MDHEN, CDR2 SYDVKM. CDR3 size: 16 residues.